These 14 T cell receptor beta chains were sequenced from one sample in a study of T cells in Graves' hyperthyroidism and ophthalmopathy. Amplification yielded TCR beta CDR3 regions, with RNA transcripts as the source. The HTBI set primed first-round TCR CDR3 RT-PCR. TCRdb called the multiplex PCR reads again in MiXCR, with one record for every CDR3 protein. The table lists more than 550,000 distinct CDR3 sequences, 15% to 20% of them singletons. Sequencing was performed on blood. The source is a woman aged 45-65 years with Graves' hyperthyroidism that later progressed to Graves' ophthalmopathy.

This clonotype was seen many times. This chain connects TRBV7-9 to TRBJ2-7; D unclear. With 1 base removed from V and 1 base from J, the gap between germline ends came to 8 bases. The germline gives CDR1 SEHNR, CDR2 FQNEAQ (reference sequence). This CDR3 has 14 residues. Here the CDR3 DNA reads TGTGCCAGCAGCTTAGGCGCCCTATCCTACGAGCAGTACTTC. Its protein is CASSLGALSYEQYF.

The chain recombines TRBV15 with TRBJ2-1; D gene ambiguous. The germline gives CDR1 LNHNV, CDR2 YYDKDF (reference sequence). The CDR3 loop spans 15 amino acids. V was shortened by 2 bases and J by 5 bases, with 13 bases between the two germline ends. CDR3 sequence reads: CATSRFLGAHNEQFF. The CDR3 DNA reads as TGTGCCACCAGCAGATTTTTGGGTGCCCACAATGAGCAGTTCTTC.

This clonotype was detected ten times or more. This sequence joins TRBV9 and TRBJ2-1; 9 bases match TRBD2. CDR3 length equals 16 residues. J gave up 5 bases and V 1 base, and 7 bases lay outside the gene matches. Germline V gene data show CDR1 as SGDLS and CDR2 as YYNGEE. CDR3 amino acids: CASSVSRLAEHNEQFF. The DNA of the CDR3 is TGTGCCAGCAGCGTAAGCAGACTAGCGGAACACAATGAGCAGTTCTTC.

The sample holds a few counts of this clonotype. The rearrangement joins TRBV20-1 to TRBJ2-7; possible D gene TRBD1, 6 bases. The CDR3 spans 14 residues. Germline V lookup: CDR1 DFQATT, CDR2 SNEGSKA (reference sequence). The germline V and J ends were trimmed by 0 bases and 3 bases, with 12 bases remaining between them. The CDR3 here is CSARDMQGYYEQYF. In nucleotides, the CDR3 is TGCAGTGCTAGAGATATGCAGGGGTACTACGAGCAGTACTTC.

This clonotype appeared many times. This rearrangement joins TRBV30 to TRBJ1-5; D remains ambiguous. This CDR3 is built from 15 residues. The V end lost 2 bases, the J end lost 1 base, and 12 bases lay between the germline ends. CDR1 and CDR2 (germline): GTSNPN, SVGIG (reference sequence). DNA for the CDR3: TGTGCCTGGAGTTCGCTGGGGTTGAGCAATCAGCCCCAGCATTTT. It encodes CAWSSLGLSNQPQHF. The full variable domain, its missing parts supplied by reference TRBV30 and TRBJ1-5, is SQTIHQWPATLVQPVGSPLSLECTVEGTSNPNLYWYRQAAGRGLQLLFYSVGIGQISSEVPQNLSASRPQDRQFILSSKKLLLSDSGFYLCAWSSLGLSNQPQHFGDGTRLSIL.

This rearrangement joins TRBV19 to TRBJ1-6, with D tentatively TRBD1 (6 bases). Germline V CDR1 and CDR2: LNHDA, SQIVND (reference sequence). The CDR3 has 14 residues. V was clipped by 9 bases and J by 10 bases, with 19 bases between them. The CDR3 protein is CASQSTGGASPLHF. The DNA of the CDR3 is TGTGCCAGCCAATCGACAGGTGGGGCATCACCCCTCCACTTT. Supplemented by reference TRBV19 and TRBJ1-6, the full variable domain reads DGGITQSPKYLFRKEGQNVTLSCEQNLNHDAMYWYRQDPGQGLRLIYYSQIVNDFQKGDIAEGYSVSREKKESFPLTVTSAQKNPTAFYLCASQSTGGASPLHFGNGTRLTVT.

The chain combines TRBV18 with TRBJ1-1, with 7 nucleotides matching TRBD1. Germline lookup yields CDR1 KGHSH and CDR2 LQKENI. V lost 5 bases, J lost 6 bases, and 6 bases stayed unmatched. The CDR3 loop spans 13 amino acids. CDR3 region: CASSADREAEAFF. The CDR3 DNA follows: TGTGCCAGCTCAGCTGACAGGGAGGCTGAAGCTTTCTTT.

This clonotype was seen a few times. The chain couples TRBV4-2 to TRBJ2-3; no firm D call. Trimming removed 4 bases from V and 2 bases from J, with 13 bases in between. The V gene's germline CDR1 is LGHNA and CDR2 YNFKEQ. The CDR3 covers 15 residues. The CDR3 sequence: CASSLRPGLTDTQYF. The CDR3 DNA follows: TGTGCCAGCAGCCTCCGCCCTGGTCTCACAGATACGCAGTATTTT.

This CDR3 is CSAVPTNEKLFF. The CDR3 DNA is TGCAGCGCAGTACCAACTAATGAAAAACTGTTTTTT. This chain links TRBV29-1 with TRBJ1-4; D is undetermined. This CDR3 has 12 residues. CDR1 and CDR2 from the germline V gene are SQVTM and ANQGSEA. The V gene lost 7 bases and the J gene lost 0 bases, with 6 bases spanning the gap.

This clonotype was detected only a few times. V gene TRBV6-4 combines with J gene TRBJ1-1; D unresolved. CDR1 is MRHNA, CDR2 SNTAGT, per germline. The ends were cut back, 0 bases at V and 4 bases at J, with 12 bases in the middle. The CDR3 has 15 residues. CDR3 sequence (DNA): TGTGCCAGCAGTGACTCCCCCGGGTTCAGCACTGAAGCTTTCTTT. Translated, it gives CASSDSPGFSTEAFF.

This clonotype was found many times. Written as DNA, the CDR3 is TGTGCCAGCAGTTTTTTGAGTCCGGCAGGCTTCAATCAGCCCCAGCATTTT. Protein product: CASSFLSPAGFNQPQHF. The chain uses TRBV12-3 or TRBV12-4 and TRBJ1-5; D is uncertain. The CDR3 loop spans 17 amino acids. The V gene lost 3 bases and the J gene lost 3 bases, with 18 bases spanning the gap.

The chain joins TRBV19 to TRBJ1-6, with D perhaps matching TRBD1 (6 bases). Trimming removed 5 bases from V and 10 bases from J, with 15 bases in between. This CDR3 is 14 amino acids long. The germline CDR1 and CDR2 sequences are LNHDA and SQIVND (reference sequence). This CDR3 is CASSFGGQKSPLHF. The CDR3, as DNA: TGTGCCAGTAGTTTCGGGGGGCAGAAGTCACCCCTCCACTTT.

This clonotype was seen at least ten times. The genes are TRBV2 and TRBJ1-1, with 8 bases aligning to TRBD1. This CDR3 has 16 amino acids. Germline CDR1 is SNHLY and CDR2 is FYNNEI. V was clipped by 6 bases and J by 3 bases; unmatched bases: 12. In DNA, the CDR3 is TGTGCCAGCAGGGCCACAGGGGGAAAGGGGGACACTGAAGCTTTCTTT. Translation: CASRATGGKGDTEAFF.

The rearrangement uses TRBV29-1 and TRBJ2-3; D is uncertain. This CDR3 spans 13 amino acids. Germline V gene sequence: CDR1 SQVTM, CDR2 ANQGSEA. With 7 bases removed from V and 1 base from J, the gap between germline ends came to 12 bases. For the CDR3, the DNA is TGCAGCGGTTCGGGCGCCGGCACAGATACGCAGTATTTT. Translation: CSGSGAGTDTQYF.